This TCR beta chain was documented in a study of T cell repertoires in cytomegalovirus infection. Using its own MiXCR run on the reads, TCRdb lists one record per CDR3 protein. Of more than 30,000 distinct CDR3 sequences listed, just over 50% were seen once; the top ten hold over 75%. Remarks on this clonotype: Its antigen is unknown.

V lost 5 bases and J lost 8; bases outside the gene matches: 5. The CDR3 is made up of 13 amino acids. Germline V gene data show CDR1 as SGHAT and CDR2 as FQNNGV. Material: CD8+ T cells from cultured PBMCs, obtained from culture after CMV antigen stimulation. V is TRBV11-2 and J is TRBJ1-2; 10 bases match TRBD1. This TCR came from a human donor in good health (CMV status not recorded). Some clones in this sample may be carry-over from other donors' samples. CDR3 residues: CASSVGQGEGYTF. Written as DNA, the CDR3 is TGTGCCAGCAGCGTCGGACAGGGGGAAGGCTACACCTTC.